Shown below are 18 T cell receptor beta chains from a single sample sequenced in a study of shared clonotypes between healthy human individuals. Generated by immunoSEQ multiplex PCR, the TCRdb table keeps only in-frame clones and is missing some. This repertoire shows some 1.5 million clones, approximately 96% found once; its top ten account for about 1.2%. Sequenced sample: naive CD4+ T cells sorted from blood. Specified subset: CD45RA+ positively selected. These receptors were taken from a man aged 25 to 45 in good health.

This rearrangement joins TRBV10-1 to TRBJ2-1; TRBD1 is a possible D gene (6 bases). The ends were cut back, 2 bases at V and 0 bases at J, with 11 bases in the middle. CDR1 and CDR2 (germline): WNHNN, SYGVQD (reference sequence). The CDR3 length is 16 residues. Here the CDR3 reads CASSETQGHSYNEQFF. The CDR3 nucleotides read TGCGCCAGCAGTGAGACTCAGGGACACTCCTACAATGAGCAGTTCTTC.

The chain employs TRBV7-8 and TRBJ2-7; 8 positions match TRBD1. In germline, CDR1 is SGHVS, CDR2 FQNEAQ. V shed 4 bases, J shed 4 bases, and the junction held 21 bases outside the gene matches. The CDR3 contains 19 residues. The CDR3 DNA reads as TGTGCCAGCAGCTCGTCCGACCTCTCCCGGACAGGGCTTATGTACGAGCAGTACTTC. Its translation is CASSSSDLSRTGLMYEQYF.

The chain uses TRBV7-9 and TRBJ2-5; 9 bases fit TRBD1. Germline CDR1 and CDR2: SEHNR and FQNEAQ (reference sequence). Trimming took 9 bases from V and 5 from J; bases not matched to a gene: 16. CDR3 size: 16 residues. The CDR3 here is CASEAKGQGIWETQYF. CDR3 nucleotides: TGTGCCAGTGAAGCAAAGGGACAGGGTATATGGGAGACCCAGTACTTC.

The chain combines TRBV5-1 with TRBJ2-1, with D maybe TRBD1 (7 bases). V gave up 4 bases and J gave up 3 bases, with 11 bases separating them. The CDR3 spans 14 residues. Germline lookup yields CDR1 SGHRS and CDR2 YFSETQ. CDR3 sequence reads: CASSGGTDYNEQFF. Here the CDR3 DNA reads TGCGCCAGCAGCGGAGGGACAGACTACAATGAGCAGTTCTTC.

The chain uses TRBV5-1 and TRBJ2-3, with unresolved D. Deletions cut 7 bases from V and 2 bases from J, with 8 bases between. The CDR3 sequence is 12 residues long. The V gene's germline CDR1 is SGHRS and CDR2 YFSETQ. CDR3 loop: CASLSSTDTQYF. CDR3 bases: TGCGCCAGCCTCAGTTCCACAGATACGCAGTATTTT.

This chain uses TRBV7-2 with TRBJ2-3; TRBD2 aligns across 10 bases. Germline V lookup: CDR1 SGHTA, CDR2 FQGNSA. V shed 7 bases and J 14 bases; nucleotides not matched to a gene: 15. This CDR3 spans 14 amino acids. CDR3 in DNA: TGTGCCAGCAACCAGCGGGAGGGCCCTGTGCCGCTGTATTTT. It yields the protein CASNQREGPVPLYF.

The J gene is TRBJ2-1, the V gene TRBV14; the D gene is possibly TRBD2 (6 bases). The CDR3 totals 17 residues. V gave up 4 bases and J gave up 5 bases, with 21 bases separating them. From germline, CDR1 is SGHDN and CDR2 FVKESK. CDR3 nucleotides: TGTGCCAGCAGCCCAATGGGGACGGCGGGATCACACAATGAGCAGTTCTTC. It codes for CASSPMGTAGSHNEQFF.

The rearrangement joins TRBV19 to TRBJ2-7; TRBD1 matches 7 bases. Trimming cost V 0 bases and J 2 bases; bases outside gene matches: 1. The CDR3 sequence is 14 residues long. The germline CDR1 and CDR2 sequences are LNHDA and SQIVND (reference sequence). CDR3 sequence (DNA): TGTGCCAGTAGTATAGAAGGGGGCCCCTACGAGCAGTACTTC. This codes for CASSIEGGPYEQYF.

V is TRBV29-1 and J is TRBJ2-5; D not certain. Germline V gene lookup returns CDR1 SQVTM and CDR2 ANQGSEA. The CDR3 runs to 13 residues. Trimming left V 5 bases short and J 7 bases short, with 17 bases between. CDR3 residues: CSVSGQDGPTQYF. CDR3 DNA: TGCAGCGTTTCTGGGCAGGATGGACCGACCCAGTACTTC.

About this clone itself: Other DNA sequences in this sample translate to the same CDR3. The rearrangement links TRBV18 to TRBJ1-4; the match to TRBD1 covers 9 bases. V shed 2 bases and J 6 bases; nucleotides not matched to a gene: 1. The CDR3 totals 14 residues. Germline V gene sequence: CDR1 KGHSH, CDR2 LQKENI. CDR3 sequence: CASSPRTGDEKLFF. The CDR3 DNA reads TGTGCCAGCTCACCAAGGACAGGGGATGAAAAACTGTTTTTT.

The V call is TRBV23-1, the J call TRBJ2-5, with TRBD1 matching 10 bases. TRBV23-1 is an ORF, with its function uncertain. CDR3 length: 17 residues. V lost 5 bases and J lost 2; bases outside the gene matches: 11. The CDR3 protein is CASSSRDRGRKQETQYF. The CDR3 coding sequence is TGCGCCAGCAGTAGCCGTGACAGGGGGCGAAAACAAGAGACCCAGTACTTC.

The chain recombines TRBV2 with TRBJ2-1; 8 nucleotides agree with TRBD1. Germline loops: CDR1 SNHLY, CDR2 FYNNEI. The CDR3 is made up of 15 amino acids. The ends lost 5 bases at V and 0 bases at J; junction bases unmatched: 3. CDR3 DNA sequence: TGTGCCAGCAGTTTAGACAGGGGCTCCTACAATGAGCAGTTCTTC. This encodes CASSLDRGSYNEQFF.

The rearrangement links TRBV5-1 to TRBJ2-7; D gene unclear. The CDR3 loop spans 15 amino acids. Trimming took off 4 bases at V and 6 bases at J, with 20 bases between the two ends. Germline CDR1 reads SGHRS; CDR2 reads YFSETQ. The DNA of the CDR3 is TGCGCCAGCAGCGTCGGACGAGAGAGTTCATCCGAGCAGTACTTC. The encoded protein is CASSVGRESSSEQYF.

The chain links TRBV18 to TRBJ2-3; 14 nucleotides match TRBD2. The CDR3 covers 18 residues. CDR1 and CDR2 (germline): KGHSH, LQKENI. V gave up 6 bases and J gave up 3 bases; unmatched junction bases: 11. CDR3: CASSPETSGRASTDTQYF. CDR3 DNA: TGTGCCAGCTCCCCCGAGACTAGCGGGAGGGCCAGTACAGATACGCAGTATTTT.

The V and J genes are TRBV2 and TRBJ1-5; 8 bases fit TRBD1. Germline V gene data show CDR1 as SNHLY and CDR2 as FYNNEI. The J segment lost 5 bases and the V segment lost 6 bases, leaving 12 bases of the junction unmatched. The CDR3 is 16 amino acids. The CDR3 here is CASRGGRGRIHQPQHF. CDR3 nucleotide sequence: TGTGCCAGCAGGGGGGGCAGGGGGCGAATCCATCAGCCCCAGCATTTT.

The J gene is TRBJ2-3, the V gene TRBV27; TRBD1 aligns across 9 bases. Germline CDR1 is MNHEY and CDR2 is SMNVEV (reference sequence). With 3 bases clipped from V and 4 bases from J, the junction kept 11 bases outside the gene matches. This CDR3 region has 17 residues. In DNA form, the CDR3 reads TGTGCCAGCAGTTTCAGACTCCGGGACAGGGAATCAGATACGCAGTATTTT. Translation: CASSFRLRDRESDTQYF.

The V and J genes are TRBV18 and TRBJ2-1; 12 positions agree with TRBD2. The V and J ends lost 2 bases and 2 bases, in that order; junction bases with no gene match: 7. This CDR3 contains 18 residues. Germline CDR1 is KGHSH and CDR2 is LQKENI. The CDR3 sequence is CASSPVFPSGRAYNEQFF. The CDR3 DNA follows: TGTGCCAGCTCACCAGTATTCCCTAGCGGGAGGGCCTACAATGAGCAGTTCTTC.

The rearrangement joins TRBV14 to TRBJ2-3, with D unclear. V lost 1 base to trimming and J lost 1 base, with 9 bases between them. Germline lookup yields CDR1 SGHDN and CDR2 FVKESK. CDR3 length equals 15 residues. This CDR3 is CASSQAREGTDTQYF. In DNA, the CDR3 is TGTGCCAGCAGCCAAGCAAGAGAGGGCACAGATACGCAGTATTTT.